These T cell receptor beta chains were read from a single sample in a study of graft-versus-host responses after intestinal transplantation. Assay: immunoSEQ multiplex PCR; the TCRdb copy retains only in-frame clones and omits some. This table has about 47,000 clones, 85% to 95% appearing once. No antigen has been assigned to these receptors. The sequencing here drew on unstimulated CD8+ T cells sorted from spleen or lymph node cells, taken before transplant. The receptors here all came from a human donor who was the organ donor for an intestinal transplant. The CDR3 runs from the conserved cysteine through the conserved F or W.

v_gene: TRBV9; len: 13; j_gene: TRBJ1-1; CDR3aa: CASSEGGNTEAFF
v_gene: TRBV9; len: 11; j_gene: TRBJ1-2; CDR3aa: CASSYRGGYTF
v_gene: TRBV11-2; len: 12; j_gene: TRBJ2-1; CDR3aa: CASSFTPHEQFF
v_gene: TRBV6-1; len: 15; j_gene: TRBJ2-5; CDR3aa: CASTGGEGEVETQYF
v_gene: TRBV29-1; len: 14; j_gene: TRBJ2-4; CDR3aa: CSVEEGTGHYIQYF
v_gene: TRBV6-6; len: 14; j_gene: NA; CDR3aa: CASSHRDRGGEQYF
v_gene: TRBV9; len: 15; j_gene: TRBJ1-1; CDR3aa: CASSVGTGGNTEAFF
v_gene: TRBV4-2; len: 18; j_gene: TRBJ2-3; CDR3aa: CASSPFLQGEAHTDTQYF
v_gene: TRBV7-8; len: 14; j_gene: TRBJ1-5; CDR3aa: CASSSRQGDQPQHF
v_gene: TRBV5-6; len: 14; j_gene: TRBJ2-3; CDR3aa: CASSFYSPGDTQYF
v_gene: TRBV7-8; len: 18; j_gene: TRBJ1-1; CDR3aa: CASSLGFNRGQLNTEAFF
v_gene: TRBV7-9; len: 18; j_gene: TRBJ1-4; CDR3aa: CASSLGVVGQPTNEKLFF
v_gene: TRBV7-2; len: 15; j_gene: TRBJ1-6; CDR3aa: CASADRGSYNSPLHF
v_gene: TRBV7-9; len: 15; j_gene: TRBJ2-7; CDR3aa: CASSLGQGPSYEQYF
v_gene: TRBV9; len: 14; j_gene: TRBJ1-2; CDR3aa: CASSVGGTGVGYTF
v_gene: TRBV28; len: 14; j_gene: TRBJ1-2; CDR3aa: CASSSPETVYGYTF
v_gene: TRBV6-1; len: 12; j_gene: TRBJ2-3; CDR3aa: CASSSAEDTQYF
v_gene: TRBV5-6; len: 18; j_gene: TRBJ1-6; CDR3aa: CASSLAGGQGIYNSPLHF
v_gene: TRBV29-1; len: 13; j_gene: TRBJ1-2; CDR3aa: CSVEPGAGYGYTF